These T cell receptor beta chains were read from a single sample in a study of CD8 T cells in ankylosing spondylitis. Each CDR3 protein gets one entry after TCRdb re-called the 5' RACE reads with MiXCR. Found here are under 250,000 distinct CDR3 sequences, roughly 8% of them singletons; the top ten hold more than 4.5%. The sequenced sample was blood, either unsorted or a sorted T cell fraction (not recorded which). These receptors were collected from a female donor with ankylosing spondylitis or in good health (not recorded which). Each CDR3 is given with its conserved first and last residue. The D gene is left open where the match is weak. Rows give clone size only sometimes, using once, few, many, or a class for an expanded clone.

clone size	V gene	J gene	D gene	CDR3 protein	CDR3 DNA
many	TRBV20-1	TRBJ2-1	TRBD2	CSASTGRASYNEQFF	TGCAGTGCTAGTACCGGGAGGGCCTCCTACAATGAGCAGTTCTTC
many	TRBV20-1	TRBJ2-1	-	CSATRDRNNEQFF	TGCAGTGCTACCCGGGACCGCAACAATGAGCAGTTCTTC
-	TRBV19	TRBJ1-1	-	CASTTEVSLSTEAFF	TGTGCCAGTACCACCGAGGTCAGTTTGAGCACTGAAGCTTTCTTT
few	TRBV4-3	TRBJ2-2	TRBD2	CASSRREGPGELFF	TGCGCCAGCAGCCGACGGGAGGGTCCCGGGGAGCTGTTTTTT
few	TRBV20-1	TRBJ2-7	TRBD1	CSGSRGDRGGEQYF	TGCAGTGGGTCACGGGGGGACAGGGGTGGCGAGCAGTACTTC
-	TRBV11-2	TRBJ2-1	TRBD2	CTSSRTSGSDNEQFF	TGTACCAGCAGCCGCACTAGCGGTTCGGACAATGAGCAGTTCTTC
many	TRBV7-2	TRBJ2-3	-	CASSSPADTQYF	TGTGCCAGCAGCTCCCCCGCGGATACGCAGTATTTT
few	TRBV7-9	TRBJ1-1	-	CASSSPEGGHEAFF	TGTGCCAGCAGTTCCCCCGAGGGGGGACACGAAGCTTTCTTT
many	TRBV5-1	TRBJ2-1	-	CASSKYNEQFF	TGCGCCAGCTCGAAGTACAATGAGCAGTTCTTC
many	TRBV29-1	TRBJ2-3	TRBD2	CSVDLSGSTDTQYF	TGCAGCGTGGACCTTAGCGGGAGCACAGATACGCAGTATTTT
many	TRBV10-3	TRBJ1-2	TRBD1	CAISDLGQNYGYTF	TGTGCCATCAGTGACCTGGGACAGAACTATGGCTACACCTTC
many	TRBV20-1	TRBJ1-1	TRBD1	CSASRTGGLNTEAFF	TGCAGTGCTAGCCGAACAGGGGGACTGAACACTGAAGCTTTCTTT
many	TRBV29-1	TRBJ1-1	-	CSVRWGIGTEAFF	TGCAGCGTTCGCTGGGGGATCGGCACTGAAGCTTTCTTT
once	TRBV7-9	TRBJ2-7	-	CASSLGGAGEQHF	TGTGCCAGCAGCCTGGGGGGGGCCGGCGAGCAGCACTTC
many	TRBV9	TRBJ1-5	-	CASSVDGGVNQPQHF	TGTGCCAGCAGCGTAGACGGAGGGGTTAATCAGCCCCAGCATTTT
many	TRBV28	TRBJ2-3	-	CASSLLASSTDTQYF	TGTGCCAGCAGTTTGCTAGCGTCTAGCACAGATACGCAGTATTTT
many	TRBV3-1	TRBJ2-1	TRBD2	CASSQVWTSGRGTSYNEQFF	TGTGCCAGCAGCCAAGTATGGACTAGCGGGAGGGGTACGTCCTACAATGAGCAGTTCTTC
many	TRBV5-4	TRBJ1-6	-	CASSLRLAPNSPLHF	TGTGCCAGCAGCTTGAGGTTGGCACCGAATTCACCCCTCCACTTT
few	TRBV5-6	TRBJ2-6	-	CASILPGSGANVLTF	TGTGCCAGCATCCTTCCCGGCTCTGGGGCCAACGTCCTGACTTTC
many	TRBV20-1	TRBJ1-1	-	CSAKWVNTEAFF	TGCAGTGCTAAATGGGTGAACACTGAAGCTTTCTTT
few	TRBV2	TRBJ2-2	TRBD2	CASSPGLAHTGELFF	TGTGCCAGCAGCCCCGGACTAGCGCACACCGGGGAGCTGTTTTTT
-	TRBV6-2/TRBV6-3	TRBJ1-5	-	CASSQRGNSNQPQHF	TGTGCCAGCAGCCAAAGGGGGAATAGCAATCAGCCCCAGCATTTT
many	TRBV7-2	TRBJ2-1	-	CASSLDQGSYNEQFF	TGTGCCAGCAGCTTAGATCAGGGCTCTTACAATGAGCAGTTCTTC
many	TRBV4-3	TRBJ1-3	-	CASSQAMRNTIYF	TGCGCCAGCAGCCAAGCGATGAGAAACACCATATATTTT
many	TRBV20-1	TRBJ2-2	TRBD2	CSARVPLASGELFF	TGCAGTGCTAGAGTCCCACTAGCGTCCGGGGAGCTGTTTTTT
many	TRBV20-1	TRBJ2-1	TRBD2	CSASFGLAGYNEQFF	TGCAGTGCTAGCTTCGGACTAGCGGGATACAATGAGCAGTTCTTC
many	TRBV11-2	TRBJ2-3	-	CASSLLGGPDTQYF	TGTGCCAGCAGCCTCCTGGGCGGCCCGGATACGCAGTATTTT
many	TRBV9	TRBJ1-2	-	CASSVGKAANYGYTF	TGTGCCAGCAGCGTAGGAAAGGCGGCTAACTATGGCTACACCTTC
many	TRBV7-8	TRBJ1-4	-	CASSAVPQAPTVKLFF	TGTGCCAGCAGCGCTGTACCCCAGGCACCGACGGTGAAACTGTTTTTT
few	TRBV5-8	TRBJ2-1	TRBD2	CASSILTSGSYNEQFF	TGTGCCAGCAGCATCCTGACTAGCGGCTCCTACAATGAGCAGTTCTTC
many	TRBV19	TRBJ1-3	-	CASSLGDGRNTIYF	TGTGCCAGTAGTTTGGGGGACGGAAGAAACACCATATATTTT
many	TRBV29-1	TRBJ2-1	TRBD2	CSVGLAGYNEQFF	TGCAGCGTCGGACTAGCGGGGTACAATGAGCAGTTCTTC
many	TRBV7-2	TRBJ2-1	TRBD2	CASSYAAGEAAEQFF	TGTGCCAGCAGCTATGCCGCGGGAGAGGCTGCTGAGCAGTTCTTC
-	TRBV4-2	TRBJ2-7	-	CASSPGEFYEQYF	TGTGCCAGCAGCCCTGGGGAGTTCTACGAGCAGTACTTC
many	TRBV5-1	TRBJ2-1	-	CASSLDSLGTFSYNEQFF	TGCGCCAGCAGCTTGGATTCTCTGGGGACCTTCTCCTACAATGAGCAGTTCTTC
many	TRBV6-2/TRBV6-3	TRBJ2-1	-	CASSHHNEQFF	TGTGCCAGCAGCCATCACAATGAGCAGTTCTTC
many	TRBV7-2	TRBJ1-2	TRBD1	CASSHTQGSYGYTF	TGTGCCAGCAGCCATACACAGGGGTCCTATGGCTACACCTTC
many	TRBV20-1	TRBJ2-1	TRBD2	CSATPGLAATYNEQFF	TGCAGTGCAACTCCGGGACTAGCGGCGACCTACAATGAGCAGTTCTTC